This T cell receptor beta chain was retrieved from a study of blood T cell repertoires in COVID-19. CDR1 and CDR2 (germline): SGHDN, FVKESK. Trimming at V came to 6 bases and at J to 4 bases, leaving 8 bases not matched to a gene. The CDR3 loop spans 15 amino acids. Method: immunoSEQ multiplex PCR; TCRdb's copy keeps in-frame clones and lacks some. The table shows about 110,000 clones, with around nine tenths occurring only once. This clone was seen once. The V gene is TRBV14, the J gene TRBJ2-1; 8 bases line up with TRBD2. The TCR sequence derives from a middle-aged man with acute or convalescent COVID-19. Source material: peripheral blood. As DNA, the CDR3 is TGTGCCAGCAGTCGTCTGGCGGGGGGATACAATGAGCAGTTCTTC. Its protein product is CASSRLAGGYNEQFF.